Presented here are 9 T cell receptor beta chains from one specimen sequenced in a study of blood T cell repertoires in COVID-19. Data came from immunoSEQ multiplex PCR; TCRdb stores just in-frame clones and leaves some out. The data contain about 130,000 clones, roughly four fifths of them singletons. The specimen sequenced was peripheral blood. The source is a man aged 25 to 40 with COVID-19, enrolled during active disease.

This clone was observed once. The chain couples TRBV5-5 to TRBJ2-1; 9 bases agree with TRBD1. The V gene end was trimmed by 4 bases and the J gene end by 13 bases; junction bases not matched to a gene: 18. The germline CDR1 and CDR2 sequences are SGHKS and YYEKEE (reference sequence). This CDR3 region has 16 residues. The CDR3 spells CASSLNLQGATPFQFF. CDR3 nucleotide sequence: TGTGCCAGCAGCCTAAACCTACAGGGGGCCACCCCTTTTCAGTTCTTC.

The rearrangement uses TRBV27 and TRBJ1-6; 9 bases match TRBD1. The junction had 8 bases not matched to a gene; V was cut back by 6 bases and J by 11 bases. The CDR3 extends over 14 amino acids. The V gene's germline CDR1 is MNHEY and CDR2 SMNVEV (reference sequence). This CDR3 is CASSRPGQGAPLHF. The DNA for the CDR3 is TGTGCCAGCAGCCGACCGGGACAGGGAGCACCCCTCCACTTT.

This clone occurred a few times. In nucleotides, the CDR3 is TGTGCCAGCAGCTTAGGAGGGGGGGTGCCTAGAAACGGTAGCAATCAGCCCCAGCATTTT. The encoded protein is CASSLGGGVPRNGSNQPQHF. The chain links TRBV7-6 to TRBJ1-5, with a possible D match to TRBD1 (6 bases). Germline V gives CDR1 SGHVS, CDR2 FNYEAQ. The CDR3 is made up of 20 amino acids. Trimming removed 1 base from V and 0 bases from J, with 22 bases in between.

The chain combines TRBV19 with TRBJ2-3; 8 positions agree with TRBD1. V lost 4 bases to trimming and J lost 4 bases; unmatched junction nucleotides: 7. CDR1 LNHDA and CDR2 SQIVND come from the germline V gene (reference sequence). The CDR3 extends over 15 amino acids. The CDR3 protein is CASSTTGAGADTQYF. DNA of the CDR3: TGTGCCAGTAGTACGACAGGGGCAGGCGCAGATACGCAGTATTTT.

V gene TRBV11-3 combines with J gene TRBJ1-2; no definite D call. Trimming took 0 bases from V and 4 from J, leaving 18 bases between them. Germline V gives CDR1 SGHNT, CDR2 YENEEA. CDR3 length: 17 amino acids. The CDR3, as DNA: TGTGCCAGCAGCTTAGATACTGGGCAGGCCACGTCCTATGGCTACACCTTC. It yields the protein CASSLDTGQATSYGYTF.

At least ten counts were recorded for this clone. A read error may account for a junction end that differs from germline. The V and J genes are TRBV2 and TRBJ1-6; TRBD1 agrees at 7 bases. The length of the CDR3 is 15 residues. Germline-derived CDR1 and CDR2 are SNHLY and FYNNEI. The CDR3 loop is CASSSGTVSPSALHF. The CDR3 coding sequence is TGTGCCAGCAGTTCAGGGACAGTGAGCCCTTCAGCCCTCCACTTT.

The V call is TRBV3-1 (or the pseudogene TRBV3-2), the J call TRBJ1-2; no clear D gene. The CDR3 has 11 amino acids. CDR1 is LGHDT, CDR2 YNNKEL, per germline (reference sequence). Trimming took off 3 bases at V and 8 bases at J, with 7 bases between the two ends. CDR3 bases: TGTGCCAGCAGCCAGTCGGGAGGCTACACCTTC. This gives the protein CASSQSGGYTF.

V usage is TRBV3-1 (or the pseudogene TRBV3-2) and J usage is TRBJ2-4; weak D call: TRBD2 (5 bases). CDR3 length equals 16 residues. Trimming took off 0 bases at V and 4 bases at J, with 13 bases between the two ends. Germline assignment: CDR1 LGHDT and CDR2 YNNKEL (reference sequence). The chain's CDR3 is CASSQDRDQPKNIQYF. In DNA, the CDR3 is TGTGCCAGCAGCCAAGACCGGGATCAACCAAAAAACATTCAGTACTTC.

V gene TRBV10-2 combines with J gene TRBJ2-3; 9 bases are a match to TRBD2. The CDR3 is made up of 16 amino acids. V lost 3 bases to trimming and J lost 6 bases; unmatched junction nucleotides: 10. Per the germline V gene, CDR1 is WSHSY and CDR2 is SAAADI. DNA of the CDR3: TGCGCCAGCAGTGATACGCTAGCGGGGAACGCGGATACGCAGTATTTT. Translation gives CASSDTLAGNADTQYF.